These 22 T cell receptor beta chains were all obtained from the same sample, sequenced in a study of blood T cell repertoires in COVID-19. Some clones are missing from TCRdb's copy, which holds only in-frame ones; the method was immunoSEQ multiplex PCR. The sample carries more than 120,000 clones, 87% recorded once. Material for sequencing was peripheral blood. The receptors were gathered from a woman between 50 and 59 years old with acute or convalescent COVID-19.

The CDR3 DNA reads as TGTGCCAGCAGCGAGATAAAGAACACTGAAGCTTTCTTT. It encodes CASSEIKNTEAFF. V and J are TRBV13 and TRBJ1-1; D gene unclear. CDR3 size: 13 residues. Per the germline V gene, CDR1 is PRHDT and CDR2 is FYEKMQ (reference sequence). Deletions cut 5 bases from V and 1 base from J, with 8 bases between.

The rearrangement uses TRBV5-4 and TRBJ2-1; TRBD1 matches 9 bases. The V gene's germline CDR1 is SGHNT and CDR2 YYREEE (reference sequence). CDR3 length equals 14 residues. V shed 4 bases, J shed 2 bases, and the junction held 1 base outside the gene matches. Written as DNA, the CDR3 is TGTGCCAGCAGCAGGGACAGGGCCTACAATGAGCAGTTCTTC. It encodes CASSRDRAYNEQFF.

The rearrangement links TRBV11-2 to TRBJ1-3; a possible D gene is TRBD1 (6 bases). V was cut by 5 bases and J by 4 bases, with 15 bases left in between. This CDR3 contains 15 residues. Per the germline V gene, CDR1 is SGHAT and CDR2 is FQNNGV. CDR3 sequence reads: CASSPEWGQGNTIYF. The CDR3, as DNA: TGTGCCAGCAGCCCTGAGTGGGGGCAAGGAAACACCATATATTTT.

The chain joins TRBV11-2 to TRBJ2-7; 10 bases agree with TRBD2. V shed 1 base and J 0 bases; nucleotides not matched to a gene: 3. Germline lookup yields CDR1 SGHAT and CDR2 FQNNGV. This CDR3 is built from 16 residues. The CDR3 region is CASSLGASGGSYEQYF. The CDR3 DNA reads as TGTGCCAGCAGCTTAGGGGCTAGCGGGGGCTCCTACGAGCAGTACTTC.

The V and J genes are TRBV29-1 and TRBJ2-3; tentatively, D is TRBD2 (6 bases). Germline loops: CDR1 SQVTM, CDR2 ANQGSEA. This CDR3 contains 13 residues. Trimming removed 4 bases at V and 4 bases at J, with 12 bases between. CDR3 sequence reads: CSVGRDLADTQYF. The CDR3 nucleotides are TGCAGCGTTGGAAGGGACTTAGCAGATACGCAGTATTTT.

The chain joins TRBV30 to TRBJ1-2; D not resolved. CDR1 and CDR2 (germline): GTSNPN, SVGIG (reference sequence). The germline V and J ends were trimmed by 4 bases and 6 bases, with 3 bases remaining between them. The CDR3 has 9 residues. The CDR3 region is CAWIDGYTF. Written as DNA, the CDR3 is TGTGCCTGGATCGATGGCTACACCTTC.

The chain couples TRBV28 to TRBJ1-2; D gene unclear. Trimming cost V 3 bases and J 7 bases, with 12 bases left between them. The CDR3 covers 13 residues. CDR1 and CDR2 (germline): MDHEN, SYDVKM. The CDR3 loop is CASSLRGRSGYTF. The CDR3, as DNA: TGTGCCAGCAGTTTGCGGGGAAGAAGTGGCTACACCTTC.

The CDR3 DNA reads as TGCGCCAGCAGCTTGGAGTTGACAGGGGGAACAGATACGCAGTATTTT. Amino acids: CASSLELTGGTDTQYF. The V and J genes are TRBV5-1 and TRBJ2-3; 9 nucleotides agree with TRBD1. CDR1 is SGHRS, CDR2 YFSETQ, per germline. V shed 0 bases and J 3 bases; nucleotides not matched to a gene: 5. The CDR3 consists of 16 residues.

This chain uses TRBV11-2 with TRBJ2-7; 9 nucleotides match TRBD1. Germline V gene sequence: CDR1 SGHAT, CDR2 FQNNGV. The J segment lost 5 bases and the V segment lost 5 bases, leaving 13 bases of the junction unmatched. The CDR3 runs 16 residues. DNA of the CDR3: TGTGCCAGCAGCCCCCGTCCCGGGACAGGGAGGCACGAGCAGTACTTC. This translates into CASSPRPGTGRHEQYF.

The rearrangement uses TRBV30 and TRBJ1-3; D is unclear. CDR1 and CDR2 from the germline V gene are GTSNPN and SVGIG (reference sequence). This CDR3 spans 15 amino acids. V lost 2 bases, J lost 0 bases, and 11 bases lay in between. The CDR3 nucleotides read TGTGCCTGGAGTTCGGGAGGATTCTCTGGAAACACCATATATTTT. Protein: CAWSSGGFSGNTIYF.

This sequence joins TRBV19 and TRBJ1-2, with 7 bases matching TRBD1. Germline CDR1 reads LNHDA; CDR2 reads SQIVND (reference sequence). This CDR3 region has 12 residues. Trimming removed 7 bases from V and 7 bases from J; junction bases left unmatched: 6. The CDR3 DNA follows: TGTGCCAGTATTGACAGGGAGGCTGGCTACACCTTC. It codes for CASIDREAGYTF.

The chain joins TRBV11-2 to TRBJ2-5, with 7 bases matching TRBD2. Per germline, CDR1 SGHAT and CDR2 FQNNGV. The J segment lost 3 bases and the V segment lost 5 bases, leaving 9 bases of the junction unmatched. CDR3 size: 15 residues. The CDR3 DNA reads as TGTGCCAGCAGCCTGGGGAGGCTAGCGGAAGAGACCCAGTACTTC. This translates into CASSLGRLAEETQYF.

This rearrangement joins TRBV6-6 to TRBJ1-4, with TRBD1 identical over 9 bases. The V gene end was trimmed by 6 bases and the J gene end by 8 bases; junction bases not matched to a gene: 13. The length of the CDR3 is 16 residues. The germline CDR1 and CDR2 sequences are MNHNY and SVGAGI (reference sequence). CDR3 sequence (DNA): TGTGCCAGCAGACTCACCGGGACAGGGAAGCGGGAAAAACTGTTTTTT. Its protein is CASRLTGTGKREKLFF.

V is TRBV18 and J is TRBJ1-5; the D gene is possibly TRBD1 (5 bases). This CDR3 is 13 amino acids long. Trimming took 2 bases from V and 4 from J, leaving 6 bases between them. Germline loops: CDR1 KGHSH, CDR2 LQKENI. This chain's CDR3 is CASSPGANQPQHF. The CDR3, as DNA: TGTGCCAGCTCACCAGGGGCGAATCAGCCCCAGCATTTT. The entire variable domain, with the rest obtained from reference TRBV18 and TRBJ1-5, is as follows: NAGVMQNPRHLVRRRGQEARLRCSPMKGHSHVYWYRQLPEEGLKFMVYLQKENIIDESGMPKERFSAEFPKEGPSILRIQQVVRGDSAAYFCASSPGANQPQHFGDGTRLSIL.

V is TRBV30 and J is TRBJ2-2; D might be TRBD2 (6 bases). CDR3 length: 14 residues. Germline V gene lookup returns CDR1 GTSNPN and CDR2 SVGIG (reference sequence). V was cut by 3 bases and J by 4 bases, with 12 bases left in between. Here the CDR3 DNA reads TGTGCCTGGAGGCGGGACGTAGTCACCGGGGAGCTGTTTTTT. It translates to CAWRRDVVTGELFF.

The chain carries TRBV30 and TRBJ1-6; 7 bases fit TRBD1. CDR3 length: 17 amino acids. The junction had 8 bases not matched to a gene; V was cut back by 3 bases and J by 0 bases. Germline V gene lookup returns CDR1 GTSNPN and CDR2 SVGIG (reference sequence). The CDR3 region is CAWSPNAGGSYNSPLHF. CDR3 DNA sequence: TGTGCCTGGAGCCCCAATGCAGGGGGCTCCTATAATTCACCCCTCCACTTT.

This chain connects TRBV9 to TRBJ2-1; D might be TRBD2 (5 bases). Germline V CDR1 and CDR2: SGDLS, YYNGEE. The CDR3 consists of 17 residues. V was cut by 3 bases and J by 1 base, with 17 bases left in between. The CDR3 sequence is CASSAESGVWSYNEQFF. The CDR3 coding sequence is TGTGCCAGCAGCGCAGAGTCCGGGGTTTGGTCCTACAATGAGCAGTTCTTC.

The CDR3 DNA follows: TGTGCCAGCAGCGCAGACAGGCGGAACACTGAAGCTTTCTTT. It codes for CASSADRRNTEAFF. The chain uses TRBV9 and TRBJ1-1, with a possible D match to TRBD1 (6 bases). V lost 3 bases to trimming and J lost 1 base, with 10 bases between them. The CDR3 runs 14 residues. Germline CDR1 SGDLS, CDR2 YYNGEE.

The V call is TRBV4-2, the J call TRBJ2-1; 7 bases align to TRBD2. The CDR3 runs to 14 residues. J lost 7 bases, V lost 2 bases, and 5 bases had no gene match. Germline assignment: CDR1 LGHNA and CDR2 YNFKEQ. DNA for the CDR3: TGTGCCAGCAGCCAACGCACTAGCGTAAATGAGCAGTTCTTC. This translates into CASSQRTSVNEQFF.

The chain links TRBV11-3 to TRBJ1-1; no clear D. The germline CDR1 and CDR2 sequences are SGHNT and YENEEA. The V gene lost 5 bases and the J gene lost 1 base, with 8 bases spanning the gap. There are 13 residues in the CDR3. The CDR3 region is CASSQNRNTEAFF. CDR3 DNA: TGTGCCAGCAGCCAAAACAGGAACACTGAAGCTTTCTTT.

This clone has only a few counts. This chain links TRBV27 with TRBJ1-2, with TRBD1 matching 8 bases. J gave up 1 base and V 4 bases, and 17 bases lay outside the gene matches. This CDR3 has 19 amino acids. Per germline, CDR1 MNHEY and CDR2 SMNVEV (reference sequence). The DNA for the CDR3 is TGTGCCAGCAGTTCCTTTACCCCGGGACAGGTGACCTTTAACTATGGCTACACCTTC. It codes for CASSSFTPGQVTFNYGYTF.

This clone has only a few counts. The chain carries TRBV19 and TRBJ1-2; 12 bases are shared with TRBD1. This CDR3 contains 15 residues. Trimming cost V 4 bases and J 6 bases; bases outside gene matches: 6. Germline CDR1 reads LNHDA; CDR2 reads SQIVND (reference sequence). CDR3: CASSTSGTGGNGYTF. CDR3 in DNA: TGTGCCAGTAGTACCTCCGGGACAGGGGGCAATGGCTACACCTTC.